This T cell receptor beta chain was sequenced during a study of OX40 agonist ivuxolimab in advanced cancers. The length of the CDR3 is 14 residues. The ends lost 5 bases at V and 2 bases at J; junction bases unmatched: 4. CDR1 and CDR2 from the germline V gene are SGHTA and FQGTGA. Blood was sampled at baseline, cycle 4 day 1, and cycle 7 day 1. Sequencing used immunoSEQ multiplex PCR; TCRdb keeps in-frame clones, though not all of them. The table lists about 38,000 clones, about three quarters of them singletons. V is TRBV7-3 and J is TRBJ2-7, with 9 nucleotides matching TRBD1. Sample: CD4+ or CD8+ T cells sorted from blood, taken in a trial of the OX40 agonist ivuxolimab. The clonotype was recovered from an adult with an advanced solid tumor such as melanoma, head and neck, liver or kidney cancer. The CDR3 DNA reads TGTGCCAGCAGCCCCTACAGGGGGCCCTACGAGCAGTACTTC. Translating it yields CASSPYRGPYEQYF.